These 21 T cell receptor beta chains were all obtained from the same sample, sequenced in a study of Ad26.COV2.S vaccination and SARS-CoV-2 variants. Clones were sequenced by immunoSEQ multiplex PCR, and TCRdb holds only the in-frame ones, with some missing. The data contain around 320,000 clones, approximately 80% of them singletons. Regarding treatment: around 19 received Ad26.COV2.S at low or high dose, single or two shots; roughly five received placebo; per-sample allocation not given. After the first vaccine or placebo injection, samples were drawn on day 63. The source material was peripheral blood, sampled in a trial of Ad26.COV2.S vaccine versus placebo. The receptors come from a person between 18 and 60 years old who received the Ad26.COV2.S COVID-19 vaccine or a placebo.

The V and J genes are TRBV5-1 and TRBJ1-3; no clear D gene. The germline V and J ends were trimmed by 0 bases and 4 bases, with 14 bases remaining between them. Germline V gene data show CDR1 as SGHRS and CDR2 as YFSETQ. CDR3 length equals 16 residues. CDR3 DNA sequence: TGCGCCAGCAGCTTGGATCCACTCCGCGGCGGAAACACCATATATTTT. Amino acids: CASSLDPLRGGNTIYF.

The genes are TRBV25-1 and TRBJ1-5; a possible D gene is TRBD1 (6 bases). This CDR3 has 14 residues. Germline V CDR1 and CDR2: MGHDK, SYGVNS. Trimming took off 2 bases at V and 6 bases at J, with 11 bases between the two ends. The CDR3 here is CASSERGGRQPQHF. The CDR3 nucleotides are TGTGCCAGCAGTGAACGGGGGGGCCGTCAGCCCCAGCATTTT.

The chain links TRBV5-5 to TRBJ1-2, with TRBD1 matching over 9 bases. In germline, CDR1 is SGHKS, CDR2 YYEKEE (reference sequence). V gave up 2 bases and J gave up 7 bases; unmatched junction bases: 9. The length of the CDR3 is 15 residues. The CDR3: CASSFSKLTGGGYTF. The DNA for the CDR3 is TGTGCCAGCAGCTTTAGTAAACTGACAGGGGGTGGCTACACCTTC. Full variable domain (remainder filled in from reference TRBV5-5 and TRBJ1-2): DAGVTQSPTHLIKTRGQQVTLRCSPISGHKSVSWYQQVLGQGPQFIFQYYEKEERGRGNFPDRFSARQFPNYSSELNVNALLLGDSALYLCASSFSKLTGGGYTFGSGTRLTVV.

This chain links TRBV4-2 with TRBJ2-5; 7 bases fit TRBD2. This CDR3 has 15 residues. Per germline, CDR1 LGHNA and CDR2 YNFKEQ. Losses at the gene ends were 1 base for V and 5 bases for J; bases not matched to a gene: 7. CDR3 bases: TGTGCCAGCAGCCAAGCAGTCGGGGGGATGGAGACCCAGTACTTC. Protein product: CASSQAVGGMETQYF.

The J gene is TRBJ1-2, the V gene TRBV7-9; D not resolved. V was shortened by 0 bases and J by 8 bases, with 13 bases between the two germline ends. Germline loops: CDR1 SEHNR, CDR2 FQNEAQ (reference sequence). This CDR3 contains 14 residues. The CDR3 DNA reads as TGTGCCAGCAGCTTAGCGATGGTCGGCCCGGGCTACACCTTC. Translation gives CASSLAMVGPGYTF.

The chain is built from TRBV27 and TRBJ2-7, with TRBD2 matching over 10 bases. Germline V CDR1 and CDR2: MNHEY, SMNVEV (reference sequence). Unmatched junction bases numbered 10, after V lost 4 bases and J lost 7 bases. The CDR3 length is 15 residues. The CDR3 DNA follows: TGTGCCAGCAGTTCCCCTAGCGGGGGTACGAGGGAGCAGTACTTC. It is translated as CASSSPSGGTREQYF.

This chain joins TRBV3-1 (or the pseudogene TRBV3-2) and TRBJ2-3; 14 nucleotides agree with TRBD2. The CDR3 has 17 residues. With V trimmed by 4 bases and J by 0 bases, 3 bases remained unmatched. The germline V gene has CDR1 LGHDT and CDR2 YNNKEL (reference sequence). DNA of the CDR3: TGTGCCAGCAGCCTCGGGACTAGCGGGAGTAGCACAGATACGCAGTATTTT. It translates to CASSLGTSGSSTDTQYF.

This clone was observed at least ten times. CDR3 DNA: TGTGCCAGCAGACCCGATCCGGCCAGTTTATTCTACGAGCAGTACTTC. Residues: CASRPDPASLFYEQYF. The chain uses TRBV27 and TRBJ2-7; no clear D. This CDR3 region has 16 residues. Per the germline V gene, CDR1 is MNHEY and CDR2 is SMNVEV (reference sequence). The V end was cut by 6 bases, the J end by 3 bases, with 21 bases between.

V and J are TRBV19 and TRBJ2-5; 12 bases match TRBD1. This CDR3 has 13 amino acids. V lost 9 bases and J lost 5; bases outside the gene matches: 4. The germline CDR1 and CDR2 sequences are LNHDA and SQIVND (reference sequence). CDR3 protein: CASRDRGRETQYF. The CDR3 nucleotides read TGTGCCAGCAGGGACAGGGGGCGGGAGACCCAGTACTTC.

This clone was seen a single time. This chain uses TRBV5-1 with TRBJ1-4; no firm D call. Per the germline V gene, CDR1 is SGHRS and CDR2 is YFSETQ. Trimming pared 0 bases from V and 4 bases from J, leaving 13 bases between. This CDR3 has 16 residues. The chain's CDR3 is CASSLAGLGVNEKLFF. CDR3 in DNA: TGCGCCAGCAGCTTGGCCGGACTCGGGGTTAATGAAAAACTGTTTTTT.

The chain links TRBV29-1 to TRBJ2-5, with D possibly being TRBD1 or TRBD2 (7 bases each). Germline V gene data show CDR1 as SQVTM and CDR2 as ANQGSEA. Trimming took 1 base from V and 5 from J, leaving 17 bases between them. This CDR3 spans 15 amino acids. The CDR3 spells CSVEVVYRGGETQYF. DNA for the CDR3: TGCAGCGTTGAAGTTGTTTACAGGGGAGGGGAGACCCAGTACTTC.

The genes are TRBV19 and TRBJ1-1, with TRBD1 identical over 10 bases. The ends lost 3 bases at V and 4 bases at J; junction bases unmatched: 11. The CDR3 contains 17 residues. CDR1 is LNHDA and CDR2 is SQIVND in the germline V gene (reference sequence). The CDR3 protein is CASSIRRLRDRGTEAFF. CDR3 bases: TGTGCCAGTAGTATCCGTCGTTTGCGGGACAGGGGCACTGAAGCTTTCTTT. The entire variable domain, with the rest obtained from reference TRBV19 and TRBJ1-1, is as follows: DGGITQSPKYLFRKEGQNVTLSCEQNLNHDAMYWYRQDPGQGLRLIYYSQIVNDFQKGDIAEGYSVSREKKESFPLTVTSAQKNPTAFYLCASSIRRLRDRGTEAFFGQGTRLTVV.

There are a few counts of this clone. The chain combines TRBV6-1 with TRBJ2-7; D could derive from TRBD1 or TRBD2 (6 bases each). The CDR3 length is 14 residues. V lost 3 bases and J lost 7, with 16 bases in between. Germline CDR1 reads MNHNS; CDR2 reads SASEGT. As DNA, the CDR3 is TGTGCCAGCAGTGACCGACGGGGGCAGTCTGAGCAGTACTTC. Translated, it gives CASSDRRGQSEQYF.

The CDR3 loop reads CASTVSGHYEQYF. CDR3 DNA: TGTGCCAGCACAGTTAGCGGACACTACGAGCAGTACTTC. V is TRBV6-5 and J is TRBJ2-7; D perhaps matches TRBD2 (6 bases). Trimming took 7 bases from V and 3 from J, leaving 13 bases between them. Germline V gene data show CDR1 as MNHEY and CDR2 as SVGAGI. This CDR3 spans 13 amino acids.

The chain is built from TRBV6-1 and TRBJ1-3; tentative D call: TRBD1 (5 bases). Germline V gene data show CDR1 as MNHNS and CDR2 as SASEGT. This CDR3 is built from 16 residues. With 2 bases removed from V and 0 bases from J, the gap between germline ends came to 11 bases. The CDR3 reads CASSERQGRSGNTIYF. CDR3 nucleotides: TGTGCCAGCAGTGAACGGCAGGGACGCTCTGGAAACACCATATATTTT.

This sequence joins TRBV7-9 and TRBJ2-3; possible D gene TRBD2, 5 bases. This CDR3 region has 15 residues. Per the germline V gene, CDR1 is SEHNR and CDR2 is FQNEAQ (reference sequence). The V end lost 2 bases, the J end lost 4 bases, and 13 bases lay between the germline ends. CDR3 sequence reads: CASSLITNGADTQYF. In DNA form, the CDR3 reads TGTGCCAGCAGCTTAATAACCAACGGGGCAGATACGCAGTATTTT. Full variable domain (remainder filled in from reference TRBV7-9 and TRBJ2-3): DTGVSQNPRHKITKRGQNVTFRCDPISEHNRLYWYRQTLGQGPEFLTYFQNEAQLEKSRLLSDRFSAERPKGSFSTLEIQRTEQGDSAMYLCASSLITNGADTQYFGPGTRLTVL.

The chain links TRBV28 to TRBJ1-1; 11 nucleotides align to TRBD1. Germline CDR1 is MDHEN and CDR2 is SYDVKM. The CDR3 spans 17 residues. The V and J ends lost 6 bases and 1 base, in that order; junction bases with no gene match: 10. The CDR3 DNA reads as TGTGCCAGCAGCTCAGGACAGGGGGCAATAAGGAACACTGAAGCTTTCTTT. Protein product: CASSSGQGAIRNTEAFF.

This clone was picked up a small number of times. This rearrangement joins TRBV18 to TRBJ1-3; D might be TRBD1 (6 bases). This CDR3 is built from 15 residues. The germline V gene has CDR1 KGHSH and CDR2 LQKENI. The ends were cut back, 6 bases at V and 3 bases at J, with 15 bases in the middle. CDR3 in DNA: TGTGCCAGCTCCAGACGGGGGGCCGGTGGAAACACCATATATTTT. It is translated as CASSRRGAGGNTIYF.

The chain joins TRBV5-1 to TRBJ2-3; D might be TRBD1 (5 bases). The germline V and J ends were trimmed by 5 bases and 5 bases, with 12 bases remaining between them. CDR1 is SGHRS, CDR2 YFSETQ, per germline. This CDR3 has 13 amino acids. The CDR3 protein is CASRIDQGDTQYF. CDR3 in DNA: TGCGCCAGCAGGATCGACCAGGGAGATACGCAGTATTTT.

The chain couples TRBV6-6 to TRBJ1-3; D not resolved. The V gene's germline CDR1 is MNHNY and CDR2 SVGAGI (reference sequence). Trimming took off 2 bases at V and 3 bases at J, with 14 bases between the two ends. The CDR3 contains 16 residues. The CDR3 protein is CASSYGEVNIGNTIYF. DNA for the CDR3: TGTGCCAGCAGTTACGGGGAGGTCAACATTGGAAACACCATATATTTT.

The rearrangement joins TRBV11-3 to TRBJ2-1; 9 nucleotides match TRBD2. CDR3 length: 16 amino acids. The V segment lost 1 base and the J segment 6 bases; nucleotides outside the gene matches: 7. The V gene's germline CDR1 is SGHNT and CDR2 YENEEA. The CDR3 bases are TGTGCCAGCAGCTTAGCGCGGGGGGGAGCCTCCAATGAGCAGTTCTTC. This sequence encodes CASSLARGGASNEQFF. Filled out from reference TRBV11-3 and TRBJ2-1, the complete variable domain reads EAGVVQSPRYKIIEKKQPVAFWCNPISGHNTLYWYLQNLGQGPELLIRYENEEAVDDSQLPKDRFSAERLKGVDSTLKIQPAELGDSAVYLCASSLARGGASNEQFFGPGTRLTVL.